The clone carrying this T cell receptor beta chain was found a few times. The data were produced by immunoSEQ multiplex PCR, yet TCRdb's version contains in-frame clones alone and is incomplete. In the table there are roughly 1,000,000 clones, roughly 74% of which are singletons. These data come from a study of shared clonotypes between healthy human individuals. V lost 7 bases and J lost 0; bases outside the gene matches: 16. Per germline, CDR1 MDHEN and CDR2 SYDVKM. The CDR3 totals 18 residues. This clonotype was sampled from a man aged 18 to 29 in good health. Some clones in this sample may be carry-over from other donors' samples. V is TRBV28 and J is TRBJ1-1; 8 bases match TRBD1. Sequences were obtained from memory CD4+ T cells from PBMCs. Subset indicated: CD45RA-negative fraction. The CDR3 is CASTEELGTGSMNTEAFF. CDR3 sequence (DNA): TGTGCCAGCACCGAAGAATTGGGGACAGGAAGTATGAACACTGAAGCTTTCTTT.